These 17 T cell receptor beta chains originate from one sample sequenced in a study of radiotherapy plus CTLA-4 blockade in lung cancer. Data came from immunoSEQ multiplex PCR; TCRdb stores just in-frame clones and leaves some out. The sample has about 48,000 clones, 75% to 90% seen once. Sequenced here: peripheral blood, sampled from a patient treated with radiotherapy plus ipilimumab. Every receptor here comes from a human donor with non-small cell lung cancer that progressed on radiotherapy plus ipilimumab. Some clones in this sample may be carry-over from other donors' samples.

CDR3 sequence: CAWGLRDSFLGNTIYF. In DNA, the CDR3 is TGTGCCTGGGGGCTGAGGGACAGCTTTCTCGGGAACACCATATATTTT. The V call is TRBV30, the J call TRBJ1-3; TRBD1 agrees at 7 bases. Looked up from germline, CDR1 is GTSNPN and CDR2 is SVGIG (reference sequence). V shed 5 bases and J 7 bases; nucleotides not matched to a gene: 17. The CDR3 has 16 residues.

This clone occurred once. The chain is built from TRBV28 and TRBJ2-3; 7 positions agree with TRBD1. CDR1 is MDHEN, CDR2 SYDVKM, per germline. This CDR3 spans 15 amino acids. The junction had 5 bases not matched to a gene; V was cut back by 5 bases and J by 0 bases. CDR3 DNA sequence: TGTGCCAGCAGTCCTCAGGGGGTTAGCACAGATACGCAGTATTTT. It specifies CASSPQGVSTDTQYF.

This clone appeared a few times. This chain links TRBV14 with TRBJ2-4; D is possibly TRBD1 (6 bases). Germline V CDR1 and CDR2: SGHDN, FVKESK. Trimming took off 0 bases at V and 4 bases at J, with 16 bases between the two ends. The CDR3 spans 17 residues. CDR3 sequence: CASSQDESKQGKNIQYF. The CDR3 nucleotides read TGTGCCAGCAGCCAAGATGAATCCAAACAGGGTAAAAACATTCAGTACTTC.

This clone appeared a single time. The junction differs from germline at one of its ends, possibly a read error. This chain joins TRBV19 and TRBJ1-2; TRBD1 matches at 9 bases. The CDR3 covers 14 residues. The germline CDR1 and CDR2 sequences are LNHDA and SQIVND (reference sequence). CDR3 protein: CASSMGQGNHGYTF. In DNA form, the CDR3 reads TGTGCCAGTAGTATGGGACAGGGTAACCATGGCTACACCTTC.

The chain has TRBV18 and TRBJ1-1, with 11 bases aligning to TRBD1. From germline, CDR1 is KGHSH and CDR2 LQKENI. Germline trimming cut 5 bases from V and 4 bases from J; bases unmatched to any gene: 0. This CDR3 is 13 amino acids long. CDR3 DNA sequence: TGTGCCAGCTCAGGACAGGGGGCCACTGAAGCTTTCTTT. Protein sequence: CASSGQGATEAFF.

V and J are TRBV4-1 and TRBJ2-7, with D unresolved. From germline, CDR1 is MGHRA and CDR2 YSYEKL. The V and J ends lost 1 base and 2 bases respectively, with 12 bases between them. This CDR3 comprises 15 residues. The CDR3 is CASSQGQAPTYEQYF. The CDR3 region has the DNA TGCGCCAGCAGCCAAGGGCAGGCCCCAACCTACGAGCAGTACTTC.

This chain joins TRBV5-1 and TRBJ1-4; TRBD1 matches at 8 bases. Germline V CDR1 and CDR2: SGHRS, YFSETQ. With 4 bases clipped from V and 5 bases from J, the junction kept 7 bases outside the gene matches. CDR3 length equals 15 residues. CDR3 protein: CASSMRTGTNEKLFF. The CDR3 DNA sequence: TGCGCCAGCAGCATGAGGACAGGGACCAATGAAAAACTGTTTTTT.

The DNA for the CDR3 is TGTGCCAGCATTAGTACGCTAGCGGGGGCCCCATCATATTTT. It codes for CASISTLAGAPSYF. The J gene is TRBJ2-3, the V gene TRBV2; 10 nucleotides line up with TRBD2. J was trimmed by 15 bases and V by 7 bases; bases with no gene match: 16. The CDR3 has 14 residues. From germline, CDR1 is SNHLY and CDR2 FYNNEI.

The CDR3 nucleotides are TGTGCCAGCAGAGGGGCGGCAGAGATCTACGAGCAGTACTTC. Translation: CASRGAAEIYEQYF. The chain couples TRBV6-1 to TRBJ2-7; D is perhaps TRBD1 (5 bases). Per the germline V gene, CDR1 is MNHNS and CDR2 is SASEGT. Deletions cut 6 bases from V and 3 bases from J, with 15 bases between. The CDR3 has 14 amino acids.

The CDR3 sequence: CASRPTLTSGSRSYEQYF. The CDR3 DNA reads as TGTGCCAGCAGACCGACCCTAACTAGCGGGAGTCGATCATACGAGCAGTACTTC. The rearrangement uses TRBV2 and TRBJ2-7, with 11 nucleotides matching TRBD2. Germline V gene sequence: CDR1 SNHLY, CDR2 FYNNEI. The CDR3 consists of 18 residues. J gave up 4 bases and V 6 bases, and 17 bases lay outside the gene matches.

The chain joins TRBV5-1 to TRBJ1-1, with a tentative D call TRBD1 (5 bases). Germline CDR1 reads SGHRS; CDR2 reads YFSETQ. The CDR3 totals 14 residues. V lost 0 bases and J 7 bases, leaving 13 bases between the germline ends. DNA of the CDR3: TGCGCCAGCAGCTTGGAACTCCCAGGGTTTGAAGCTTTCTTT. Its protein is CASSLELPGFEAFF.

The rearrangement uses TRBV11-2 and TRBJ2-3, with TRBD2 as a possible D gene (6 bases). Between the trimmed V and J ends, which lost 1 base and 7 bases, there was a span of 12 bases. Per the germline V gene, CDR1 is SGHAT and CDR2 is FQNNGV. CDR3 length: 14 amino acids. CDR3 nucleotide sequence: TGTGCCAGCAGCTTAGGACTAGAAGTATATACGCAGTATTTT. Residues: CASSLGLEVYTQYF.

The CDR3 region has the DNA TGTGCCAGCAGCCGTTCCATCCCAGGTAACGGCTACACCTTC. The encoded protein is CASSRSIPGNGYTF. The chain combines TRBV7-2 with TRBJ1-2; D is unclear. Germline V gene data show CDR1 as SGHTA and CDR2 as FQGNSA. The CDR3 is 14 amino acids. V lost 5 bases to trimming and J lost 8 bases, with 18 bases between them. Full variable domain (remainder filled in from reference TRBV7-2 and TRBJ1-2): GAGVSQSPSNKVTEKGKDVELRCDPISGHTALYWYRQSLGQGLEFLIYFQGNSAPDKSGLPSDRFSAERTGGSVSTLTIQRTQQEDSAVYLCASSRSIPGNGYTFGSGTRLTVV.

Concerning this clone: Other DNA sequences within the sample encode an identical CDR3. This chain links TRBV7-9 with TRBJ2-3; 7 positions agree with TRBD2. CDR1 is SEHNR, CDR2 FQNEAQ, per germline (reference sequence). V lost 1 base and J lost 5; bases outside the gene matches: 3. The CDR3 extends over 14 amino acids. CDR3 coding DNA: TGTGCCAGCAGCTTAGGACTAGCTGGAGATACGCAGTATTTT. Translation gives CASSLGLAGDTQYF. The full variable domain, its missing parts supplied by reference TRBV7-9 and TRBJ2-3, is DTGVSQNPRHKITKRGQNVTFRCDPISEHNRLYWYRQTLGQGPEFLTYFQNEAQLEKSRLLSDRFSAERPKGSFSTLEIQRTEQGDSAMYLCASSLGLAGDTQYFGPGTRLTVL.

The chain couples TRBV4-3 to TRBJ1-2; 8 bases align to TRBD1. The V and J ends lost 3 bases and 5 bases, in that order; junction bases with no gene match: 8. The CDR3 contains 15 residues. Germline CDR1 reads LGHNA; CDR2 reads YSLEER. The DNA of the CDR3 is TGCGCCAGCAGCCAGGGGGGGACAGGCCGTTATGGCTACACCTTC. It translates to CASSQGGTGRYGYTF.

Concerning this clone: The CDR3 does not close with the conserved phenylalanine or tryptophan, likely indicating a read error. The limits of the CDR3 on the DNA are not certain, so only TCRdb's listed CDR3 is given. The chain carries TRBV11-2 and TRBJ1-4; the table's D call, TRBD1, was not checked against the DNA. The CDR3 spans 13 residues, counting both ends. Germline loops: CDR1 SGHAT, CDR2 FQNNGV. CDR3 residues: CASSTDRSEVVDV.

This clone occurred once. This chain joins TRBV19 and TRBJ1-5, with unresolved D. V gave up 7 bases and J gave up 3 bases, with 13 bases separating them. CDR3 length: 14 amino acids. The germline CDR1 and CDR2 sequences are LNHDA and SQIVND (reference sequence). CDR3 DNA sequence: TGTGCCAGTACCCTGGCCACAGCCAATCAGCCCCAGCATTTT. This gives the protein CASTLATANQPQHF.